This T cell receptor (beta chain) was found in a study of long-term antiretroviral therapy in people with HIV. General observations from the study: Patients on ART gained diversity, which nonetheless stayed below transplant donor controls. HIV repertoires showed narrower CDR3 length ranges than controls.

Everyone in the study who had HIV was treated in the United States. The CDR3 loop spans 12 amino acids. The V end lost 2 bases, the J end lost 1 base, and 3 bases lay between the germline ends. CDR1 SGHDT and CDR2 YYEEEE come from the germline V gene. This clone was detected only once. Its target is not known. The libraries were made with immunoSEQ v3.0 at survey level. Sequencing of each sample targeted about 35,000-55,000 T-cell genomes. Data came from immunoSEQ multiplex PCR; TCRdb stores just in-frame clones and leaves some out. This sample yields some 35,000 clones, of which 83% are seen a single time; 7.9% belongs to the top ten.

The V gene is TRBV5-6, the J gene TRBJ1-1; no firm D call. This clonotype originated in a man aged 18 to 30 with HIV. Sequenced material: unsorted PBMCs, taken 0.4 years before starting antiretroviral therapy. This CDR3 is CASSFGNTEAFF. For the CDR3, the DNA is TGTGCCAGCAGCTTCGGGAACACTGAAGCTTTCTTT.